A selection of T cell receptor beta chains follows, all from one sample in a study of beta chain features in type 1 diabetes. Data came from immunoSEQ multiplex PCR; TCRdb stores just in-frame clones and leaves some out. The sample holds 350,000 to 400,000 clones; approximately 16% are singletons and the top ten take under 0.02%. Material: naive CD4+ T cells from blood. These receptors were collected from a woman between 18 and 29 years old in good health. Each CDR3 is given with its conserved first and last residue. Fields, in order: V gene, J gene, clone size, CDR3 protein. Clone size appears in some rows only: once, few, many, or a class for an expanded clone.

V: TRBV7-2
J: TRBJ2-7
size: NA
CDR3: CASSQDRGREQYF

V: TRBV25-1
J: TRBJ2-7
size: NA
CDR3: CASRTTGVYEQYF

V: TRBV19
J: TRBJ1-2
size: NA
CDR3: CASRFDARAGGYTF

V: TRBV11-3
J: TRBJ2-2
size: NA
CDR3: CASSSGTGGWAGELFF

V: TRBV29-1
J: TRBJ1-4
size: NA
CDR3: CSVAQGNEKLFF

V: TRBV18
J: TRBJ2-1
size: few
CDR3: CASSPSTGLYDEQFF

V: TRBV7-8
J: TRBJ2-7
size: NA
CDR3: CASSLAGFRDYEQYF

V: TRBV2
J: TRBJ2-7
size: few
CDR3: CASVPGTTYEQYF

V: TRBV4-3
J: TRBJ2-2
size: NA
CDR3: CASSQRNTGELFF

V: TRBV5-1
J: TRBJ2-7
size: few
CDR3: CASSRTPGQGDYEQYF

V: TRBV28
J: TRBJ2-5
size: NA
CDR3: CASKLDQETQYF

V: TRBV30
J: TRBJ2-7
size: few
CDR3: CASADRDRYEQYF

V: TRBV29-1
J: TRBJ1-1
size: few
CDR3: CSVGQDRKNTEAFF

V: TRBV29-1
J: TRBJ1-2
size: few
CDR3: CSVEGTRGNYGYTF

V: TRBV4-1
J: TRBJ1-2
size: few
CDR3: CASSQSPTGQGGDGYTF

V: TRBV7-9
J: TRBJ1-2
size: few
CDR3: CASSFGDARAVDGYTF

V: TRBV6-5
J: TRBJ2-2
size: few
CDR3: CASSFGQSLTGELFF

V: TRBV7-8
J: TRBJ2-7
size: NA
CDR3: CASSLVTGGYEQYF

V: TRBV28
J: TRBJ2-6
size: NA
CDR3: CASHSGTGVGGANVLTF

V: TRBV30
J: TRBJ1-5
size: NA
CDR3: CAWSTGVHQPQHF

V: TRBV20-1
J: TRBJ1-1
size: NA
CDR3: CSAYLTEAFF

V: TRBV30
J: TRBJ2-3
size: NA
CDR3: CAWSPTDFSRTDTQYF

V: TRBV7-2
J: TRBJ2-4
size: NA
CDR3: CASSPTGLAGGNIQYF

V: TRBV28
J: TRBJ1-1
size: few
CDR3: CASSLGQGSTEAFF

V: TRBV29-1
J: TRBJ1-2
size: NA
CDR3: CSASNRGGYGYTF

V: TRBV5-1
J: TRBJ2-5
size: NA
CDR3: CASSSGGGEETQYF

V: TRBV28
J: TRBJ1-2
size: NA
CDR3: CASSASGQGWGYTF

V: TRBV2
J: TRBJ2-5
size: once
CDR3: CASSVGGETQYF

V: TRBV11-2
J: TRBJ2-5
size: NA
CDR3: CASSPPGLAGSETQYF

V: TRBV4-2
J: TRBJ1-2
size: NA
CDR3: CASSPHATELYGYTF